The clone carrying this T cell receptor beta chain occurred a few times. The J segment lost 3 bases and the V segment lost 11 bases, leaving 4 bases of the junction unmatched. The V gene's germline CDR1 is MNHEY and CDR2 SMNVEV (reference sequence). The CDR3 runs 12 residues. Every isolated RNA sample was fully reverse transcribed, so sequencing captured expressed TCRB transcripts. Clones were sequenced by immunoSEQ multiplex PCR, and TCRdb holds only the in-frame ones, with some missing. The repertoire holds about 350,000 clones, about 20% seen once, with 0.044% in the top ten. These data originate in a study of beta chain features in type 1 diabetes.

The sequence was obtained from a woman between 18 and 29 years old in good health. Specimen: naive CD4+ T cells from blood. J is TRBJ2-1 and V is TRBV27; 7 nucleotides line up with TRBD2. DNA of the CDR3: TGTGCCGCCGCTAGCGGCTACAATGAGCAGTTCTTC. This encodes CAAASGYNEQFF.